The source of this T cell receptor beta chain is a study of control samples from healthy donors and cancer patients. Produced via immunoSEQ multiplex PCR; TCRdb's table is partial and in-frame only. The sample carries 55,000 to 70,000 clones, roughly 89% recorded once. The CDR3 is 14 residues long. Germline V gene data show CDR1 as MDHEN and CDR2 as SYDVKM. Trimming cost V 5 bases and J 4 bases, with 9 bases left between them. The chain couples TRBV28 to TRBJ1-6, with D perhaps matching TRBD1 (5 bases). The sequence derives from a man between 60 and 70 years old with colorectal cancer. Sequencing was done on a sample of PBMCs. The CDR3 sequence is CASSLDRYNSPLHF. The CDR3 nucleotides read TGTGCCAGCAGTCTCGACAGATATAATTCACCCCTCCACTTT. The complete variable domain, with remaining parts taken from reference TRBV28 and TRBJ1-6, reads DVKVTQSSRYLVKRTGEKVFLECVQDMDHENMFWYRQDPGLGLRLIYFSYDVKMKEKGDIPEGYSVSREKKERFSLILESASTNQTSMYLCASSLDRYNSPLHFGNGTRLTVT.